The text below deals with one TCR beta chain. The sample comes from a study of OX40 agonist ivuxolimab in advanced cancers. Using immunoSEQ multiplex PCR, the repertoire was profiled, and TCRdb retains in-frame clones only, with some absent. The repertoire holds under 100,000 clones, with around 90% as singletons. With 0 bases clipped from V and 0 bases from J, the junction kept 3 bases outside the gene matches. CDR3 length: 16 residues. The germline V gene encodes CDR1 SGHRS and CDR2 YFSETQ. The TCR sequence derives from an adult with an advanced solid tumor such as melanoma, head and neck, liver or kidney cancer. The starting material was CD4+ or CD8+ T cells sorted from blood, obtained in a trial of the OX40 agonist ivuxolimab. The rearrangement joins TRBV5-1 to TRBJ2-1; TRBD2 agrees at 7 bases. The CDR3 coding sequence is TGCGCCAGCAGCTTGGTGGGCGGGAGCTCCTACAATGAGCAGTTCTTC. Translating gives CASSLVGGSSYNEQFF.